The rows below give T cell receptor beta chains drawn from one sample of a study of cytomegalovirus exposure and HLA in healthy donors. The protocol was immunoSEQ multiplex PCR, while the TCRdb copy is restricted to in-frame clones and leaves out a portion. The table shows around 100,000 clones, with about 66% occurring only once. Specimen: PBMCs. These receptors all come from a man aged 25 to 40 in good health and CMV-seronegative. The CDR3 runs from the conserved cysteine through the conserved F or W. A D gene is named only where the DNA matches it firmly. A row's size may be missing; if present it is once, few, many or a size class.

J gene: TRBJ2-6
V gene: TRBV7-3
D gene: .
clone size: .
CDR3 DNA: TGTGCCAGCAGCTTAAATTCAGGGGGGATCACTGGGGCCAACGTCCTGACTTTC
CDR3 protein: CASSLNSGGITGANVLTF

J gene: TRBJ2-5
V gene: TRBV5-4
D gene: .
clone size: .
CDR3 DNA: TGTGCCAGCAGCTTGACAGGGTCGGGGACCCAGTACTTC
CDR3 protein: CASSLTGSGTQYF

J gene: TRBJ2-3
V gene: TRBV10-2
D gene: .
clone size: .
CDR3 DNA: TGCGCCAGCAGCCTGGGCCATACGCAGTATTTT
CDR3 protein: CASSLGHTQYF

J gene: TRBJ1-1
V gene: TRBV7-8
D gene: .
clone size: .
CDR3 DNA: TGTGCCAGCAGCCAAGGGGCGGAGAACACTGAAGCTTTCTTT
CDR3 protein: CASSQGAENTEAFF

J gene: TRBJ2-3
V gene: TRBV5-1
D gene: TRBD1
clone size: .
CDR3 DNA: TGCGCCAGCAGCTTCGGACAGGGGCAGGATACGCAGTATTTT
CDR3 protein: CASSFGQGQDTQYF

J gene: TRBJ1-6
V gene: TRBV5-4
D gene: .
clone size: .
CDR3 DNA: TGTGCCAGCAGCCCCAGGCCTAATTCACCCCTCCACTTT
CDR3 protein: CASSPRPNSPLHF

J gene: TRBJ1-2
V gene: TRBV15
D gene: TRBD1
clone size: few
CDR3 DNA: TGTGCCACCAGCAGCTATTTTTCGGGACAGGGGGTTCGTGGCTACACCTTC
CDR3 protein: CATSSYFSGQGVRGYTF

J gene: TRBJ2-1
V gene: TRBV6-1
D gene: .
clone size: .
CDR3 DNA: TGTGCCAGCAGTACCCGCCGCGAAAGCTACAATGAGCAGTTCTTC
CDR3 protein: CASSTRRESYNEQFF

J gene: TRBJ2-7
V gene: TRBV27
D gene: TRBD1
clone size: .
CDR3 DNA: TGTGCCAGCAGCGCCGGGACAGGGACCTACGAGCAGTACTTC
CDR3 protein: CASSAGTGTYEQYF

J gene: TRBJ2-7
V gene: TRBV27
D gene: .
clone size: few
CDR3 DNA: TGTGCCAGCAGTCCCTCTCTGGCCCGCGAGCAGTACTTC
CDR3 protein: CASSPSLAREQYF

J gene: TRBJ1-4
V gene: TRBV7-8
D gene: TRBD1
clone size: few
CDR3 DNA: TGTGCCAGCAGCTTAGGGGCAGGGGGTGAAAAACTGTTTTTT
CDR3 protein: CASSLGAGGEKLFF

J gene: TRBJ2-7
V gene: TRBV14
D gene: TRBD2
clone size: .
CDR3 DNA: TGTGCCAGCAGCCAAGAGGCGGGAGAGGACTACGAGCAGTACTTC
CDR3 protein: CASSQEAGEDYEQYF

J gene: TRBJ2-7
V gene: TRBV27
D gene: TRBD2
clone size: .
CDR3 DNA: TGTGCCAGTGCGGGACTAGCGGGGCCCCATCGCTACGAGCAGTACTTC
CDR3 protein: CASAGLAGPHRYEQYF

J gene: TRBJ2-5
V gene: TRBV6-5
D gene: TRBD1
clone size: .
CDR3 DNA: TGTGCCAGCAGTTACGTTGACAGGGGAGAGACCCAGTACTTC
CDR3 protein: CASSYVDRGETQYF

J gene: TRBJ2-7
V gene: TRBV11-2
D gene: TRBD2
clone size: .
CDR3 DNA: TGTGCCAGCAGCTCCCCCCTTGGGAGGGACGAGCAGTACTTC
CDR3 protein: CASSSPLGRDEQYF

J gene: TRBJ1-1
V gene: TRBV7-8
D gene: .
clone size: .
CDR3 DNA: TGTGCCAGCACCCTACCTCCCGAGACAGAAGCTTTCTTT
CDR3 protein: CASTLPPETEAFF

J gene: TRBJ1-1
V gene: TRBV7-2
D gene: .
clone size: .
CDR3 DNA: TGTGCCAGCAGCTTATCGGCTCAGGGGCCCACTGAAGCTTTCTTT
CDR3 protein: CASSLSAQGPTEAFF

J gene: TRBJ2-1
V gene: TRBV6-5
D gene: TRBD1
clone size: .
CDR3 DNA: TGTGCCAGCAGGGACGGGACAGGGTATGAGCAGTTCTTC
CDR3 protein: CASRDGTGYEQFF

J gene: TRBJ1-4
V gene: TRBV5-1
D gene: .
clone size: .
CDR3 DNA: TGCGCCAGCACCATCGGTGCAACTAATGAAAAACTGTTTTTT
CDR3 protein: CASTIGATNEKLFF

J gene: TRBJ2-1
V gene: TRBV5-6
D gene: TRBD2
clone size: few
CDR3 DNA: TGTGCCAGCAGGCGTCTAGCGGGAGGGCCCTATGAGCAGTTCTTC
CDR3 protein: CASRRLAGGPYEQFF

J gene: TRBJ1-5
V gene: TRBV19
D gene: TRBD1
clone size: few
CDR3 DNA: TGTGCCAGTAGTCGCGGACAGGGGGCGATTCAGCCCCAGCATTTT
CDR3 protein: CASSRGQGAIQPQHF

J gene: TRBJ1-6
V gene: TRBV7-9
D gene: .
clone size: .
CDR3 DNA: TGTGCCAGCAGTGAGGGTCTTCTCACCTATAATTCACCCCTCCACTTT
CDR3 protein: CASSEGLLTYNSPLHF

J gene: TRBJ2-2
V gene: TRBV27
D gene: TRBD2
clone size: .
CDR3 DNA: TGTGCCAGCAGTTTATCGATCATAGCGGGAGGGGCCGGGGAGCTGTTTTTT
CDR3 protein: CASSLSIIAGGAGELFF

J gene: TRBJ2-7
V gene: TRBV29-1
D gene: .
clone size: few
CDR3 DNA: TGCAGCGTCCTCGGGGGAAGACACCTAGCCTACGAGCAGTACTTC
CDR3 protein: CSVLGGRHLAYEQYF

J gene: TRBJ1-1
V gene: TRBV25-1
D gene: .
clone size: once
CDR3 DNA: TGTGCCAGCAGTGAAGCCGGGAACACTGAAGCTTTCTTT
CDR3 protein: CASSEAGNTEAFF

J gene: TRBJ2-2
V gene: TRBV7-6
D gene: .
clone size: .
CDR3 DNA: TGTGCCAGCAGCTTAGTACAGGAAACCGGGGAGCTGTTTTTT
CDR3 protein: CASSLVQETGELFF

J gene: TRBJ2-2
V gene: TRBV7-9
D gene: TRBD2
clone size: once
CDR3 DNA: TGTGCCAGCAGCTATAGCGGGGGTGTTACCGGGGAGCTGTTTTTT
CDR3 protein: CASSYSGGVTGELFF

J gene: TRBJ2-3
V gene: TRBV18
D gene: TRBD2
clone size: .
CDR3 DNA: TGTGCCAGCTCATCTAGCGGGAGCACAGATACGCAGTATTTT
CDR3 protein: CASSSSGSTDTQYF

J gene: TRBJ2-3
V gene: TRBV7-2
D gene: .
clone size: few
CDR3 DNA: TGTGCCAGCAGCGAGAGGTCATCCCCCATTAGCACAGATACGCAGTATTTT
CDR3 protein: CASSERSSPISTDTQYF

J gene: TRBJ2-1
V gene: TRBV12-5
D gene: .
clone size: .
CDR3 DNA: TGTGCTAGTGGTTTGGTAGTAAATGGTATTTTCGGTAATGAGCAGTTCTTC
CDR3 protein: CASGLVVNGIFGNEQFF

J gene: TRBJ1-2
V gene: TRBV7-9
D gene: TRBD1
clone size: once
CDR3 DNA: TGTGCCAGCAGCTTAGGACAGGGGCAAGAGGGCTACACCTTC
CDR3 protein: CASSLGQGQEGYTF

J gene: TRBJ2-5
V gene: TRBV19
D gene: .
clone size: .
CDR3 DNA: TGTGCCAGTAGTACGCCCCGGTCCGGAGAGACCCAGTACTTC
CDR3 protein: CASSTPRSGETQYF

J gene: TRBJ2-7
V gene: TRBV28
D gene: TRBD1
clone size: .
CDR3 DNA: TGTGCCAGCAGTTTATTAGGGACAGGGGCCCTCGAGCAGTACTTC
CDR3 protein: CASSLLGTGALEQYF

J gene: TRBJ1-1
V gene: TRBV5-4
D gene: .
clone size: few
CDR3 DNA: TGTGCCAGCAGCTTGGACAGCACTGAAGCTTTCTTT
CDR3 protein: CASSLDSTEAFF

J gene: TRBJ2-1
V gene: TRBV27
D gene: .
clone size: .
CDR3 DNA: TGTGCCAGCAGTTTAACTCTTGCGCCCTACAATGAGCAGTTCTTC
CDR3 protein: CASSLTLAPYNEQFF

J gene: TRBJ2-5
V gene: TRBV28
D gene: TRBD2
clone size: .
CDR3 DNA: TGTGCCAGCAGTTTAAGGGCTAGCGGGAGGACCCAGTACTTC
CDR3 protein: CASSLRASGRTQYF

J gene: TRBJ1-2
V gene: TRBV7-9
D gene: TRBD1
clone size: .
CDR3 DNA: TGTGCCAGCAGCTTAGGCGGACAGGGCGAGGGCTACACCTTC
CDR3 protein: CASSLGGQGEGYTF

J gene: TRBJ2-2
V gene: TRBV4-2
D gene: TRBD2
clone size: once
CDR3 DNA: TGTGCCAGCAGCCAAGGCCTGCTAGCGGGAGCCCTCGGCGGGGAGCTGTTTTTT
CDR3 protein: CASSQGLLAGALGGELFF

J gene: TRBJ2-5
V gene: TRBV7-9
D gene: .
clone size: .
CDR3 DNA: TGTGCCAGCAGCTTAGTCTCCTGGGGGAGGGAGACCCAGTACTTC
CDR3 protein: CASSLVSWGRETQYF

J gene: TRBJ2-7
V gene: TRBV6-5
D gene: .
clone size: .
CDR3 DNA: TGTGCCAGCAGCATCTCAACGCAGGGCCTCTACGAGCAGTACTTC
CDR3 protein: CASSISTQGLYEQYF

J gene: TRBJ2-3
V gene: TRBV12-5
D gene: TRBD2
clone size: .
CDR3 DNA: TGTGCTAGTGGTTTGGTACTTGGGGGGACTACAGAGGAAGATACGCAGTATTTT
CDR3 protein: CASGLVLGGTTEEDTQYF

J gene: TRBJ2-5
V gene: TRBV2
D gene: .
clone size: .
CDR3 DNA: TGTGCCAGCAGCAAACAGGGTCAAGAGACCCAGTACTTC
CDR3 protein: CASSKQGQETQYF

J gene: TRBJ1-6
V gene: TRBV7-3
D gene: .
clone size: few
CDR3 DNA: TGTGCCAGCAGCTTAAGGAGCTCCTATAATTCACCCCTCCACTTT
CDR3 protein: CASSLRSSYNSPLHF

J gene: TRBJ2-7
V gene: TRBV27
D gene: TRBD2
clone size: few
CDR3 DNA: TGTGCCAGCAGTTCTCGACTAGCGGGAGTTGCAGGCGAGCAGTACTTC
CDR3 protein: CASSSRLAGVAGEQYF

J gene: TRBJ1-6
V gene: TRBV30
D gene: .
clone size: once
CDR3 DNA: TGTGCCTGGACCATTGGACAGCTTAATTCACCCCTCCACTTT
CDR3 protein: CAWTIGQLNSPLHF

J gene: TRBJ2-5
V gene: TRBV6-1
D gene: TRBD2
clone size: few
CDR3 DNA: TGTGCCAGCAGTGAAGGGGAGGGATGGGAGACCCAGTACTTC
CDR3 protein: CASSEGEGWETQYF

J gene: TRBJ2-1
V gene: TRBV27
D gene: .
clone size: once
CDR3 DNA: TGTGCCAGCAGCGTTGGGGGGAGATCCTACAATGAGCAGTTCTTC
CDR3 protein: CASSVGGRSYNEQFF

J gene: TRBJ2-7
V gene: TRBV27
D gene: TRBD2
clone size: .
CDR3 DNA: TGTGCCAGCAGCCTAGTCCCTTCGACTAGCGGGATCCACCACGAGCAGTACTTC
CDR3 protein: CASSLVPSTSGIHHEQYF

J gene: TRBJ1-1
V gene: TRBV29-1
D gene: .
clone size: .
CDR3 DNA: TGCAGCGTTGGCAGGGGTCCTGAAGCTTTCTTT
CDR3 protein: CSVGRGPEAFF

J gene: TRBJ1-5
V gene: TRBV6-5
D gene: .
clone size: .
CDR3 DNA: TGTGCCAGCATGGCTACAGCAGGTCAGCCCCAGCATTTT
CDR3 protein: CASMATAGQPQHF

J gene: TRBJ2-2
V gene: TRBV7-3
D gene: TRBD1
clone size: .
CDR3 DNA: TGTGCCAGCAGCTTAAGGGGGACAGGGATTGTCGGGGAGCTGTTTTTT
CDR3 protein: CASSLRGTGIVGELFF

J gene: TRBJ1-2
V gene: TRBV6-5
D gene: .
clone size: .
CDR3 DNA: TGTGCCAGCAGTCCCCGCGGAGGGTCGAGTGGTGGCTACACCTTC
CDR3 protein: CASSPRGGSSGGYTF

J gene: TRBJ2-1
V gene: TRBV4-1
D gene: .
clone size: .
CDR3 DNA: TGCGCCAGCATGGGCGTACAAAGCTCCTACAATGAGCAGTTCTTC
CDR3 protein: CASMGVQSSYNEQFF